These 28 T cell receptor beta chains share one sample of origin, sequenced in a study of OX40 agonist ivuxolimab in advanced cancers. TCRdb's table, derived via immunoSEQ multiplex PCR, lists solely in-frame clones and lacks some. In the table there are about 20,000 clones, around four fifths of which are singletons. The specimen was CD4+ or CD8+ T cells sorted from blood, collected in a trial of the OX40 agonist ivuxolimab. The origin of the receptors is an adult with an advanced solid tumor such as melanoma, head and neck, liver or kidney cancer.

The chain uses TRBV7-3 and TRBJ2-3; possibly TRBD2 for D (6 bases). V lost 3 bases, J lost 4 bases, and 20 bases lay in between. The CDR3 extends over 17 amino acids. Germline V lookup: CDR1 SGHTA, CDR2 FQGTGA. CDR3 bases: TGTGCCAGCAGCTTTGGGGTAGGGGAGGCAATAGCAGATACGCAGTATTTT. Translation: CASSFGVGEAIADTQYF.

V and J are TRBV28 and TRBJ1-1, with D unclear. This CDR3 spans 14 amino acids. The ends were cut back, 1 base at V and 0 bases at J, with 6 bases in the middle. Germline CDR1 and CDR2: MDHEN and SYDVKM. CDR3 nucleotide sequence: TGTGCCAGCAGTTTATCCCAATTGAACACTGAAGCTTTCTTT. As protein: CASSLSQLNTEAFF.

The CDR3 loop is CASSDTGDGYEQYF. The CDR3 coding sequence is TGTGCCAGCAGCGATACAGGTGATGGCTACGAGCAGTACTTC. This rearrangement joins TRBV9 to TRBJ2-7, with D tentatively TRBD1 (5 bases). The V gene's germline CDR1 is SGDLS and CDR2 YYNGEE. This CDR3 has 14 amino acids. With 3 bases removed from V and 3 bases from J, the gap between germline ends came to 13 bases. The whole variable domain, filled in from reference TRBV9 and TRBJ2-7, reads DSGVTQTPKHLITATGQRVTLRCSPRSGDLSVYWYQQSLDQGLQFLIQYYNGEERAKGNILERFSAQQFPDLHSELNLSSLELGDSALYFCASSDTGDGYEQYFGPGTRLTVT.

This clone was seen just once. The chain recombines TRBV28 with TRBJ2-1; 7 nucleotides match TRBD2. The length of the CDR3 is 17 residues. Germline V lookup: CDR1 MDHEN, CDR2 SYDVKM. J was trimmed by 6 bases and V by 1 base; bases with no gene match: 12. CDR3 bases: TGTGCCAGCAGTTTATTGGTGTGGGGGGGAGCCCCCAATGAGCAGTTCTTC. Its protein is CASSLLVWGGAPNEQFF.

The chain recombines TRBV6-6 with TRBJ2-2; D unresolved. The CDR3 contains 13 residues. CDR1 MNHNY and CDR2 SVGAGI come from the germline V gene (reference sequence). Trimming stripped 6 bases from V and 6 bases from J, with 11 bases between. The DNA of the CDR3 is TGTGCCAGCAGCGAGTTAGATGCCGGGGAGCTGTTTTTT. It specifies CASSELDAGELFF.

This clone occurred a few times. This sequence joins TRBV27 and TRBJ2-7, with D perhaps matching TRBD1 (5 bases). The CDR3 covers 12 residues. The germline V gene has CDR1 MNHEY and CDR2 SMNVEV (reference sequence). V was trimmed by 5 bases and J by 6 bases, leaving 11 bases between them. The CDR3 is CASSPRRGEQYF. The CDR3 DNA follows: TGTGCCAGCAGTCCCCGAAGGGGCGAGCAGTACTTC.

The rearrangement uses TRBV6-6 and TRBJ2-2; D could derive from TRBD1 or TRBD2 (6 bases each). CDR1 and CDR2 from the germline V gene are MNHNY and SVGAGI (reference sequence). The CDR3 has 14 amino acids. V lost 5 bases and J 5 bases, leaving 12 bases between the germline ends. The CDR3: CASSHGGGTGELFF. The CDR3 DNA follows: TGTGCCAGCAGTCACGGAGGGGGTACCGGGGAGCTGTTTTTT.

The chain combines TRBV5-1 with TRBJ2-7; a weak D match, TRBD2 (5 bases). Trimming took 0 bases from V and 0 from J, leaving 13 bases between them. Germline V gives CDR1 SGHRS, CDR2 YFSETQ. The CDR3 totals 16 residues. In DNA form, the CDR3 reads TGCGCCAGCAGCTTGGGTGAGGGCCTCCTCTCCTACGAGCAGTACTTC. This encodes CASSLGEGLLSYEQYF.

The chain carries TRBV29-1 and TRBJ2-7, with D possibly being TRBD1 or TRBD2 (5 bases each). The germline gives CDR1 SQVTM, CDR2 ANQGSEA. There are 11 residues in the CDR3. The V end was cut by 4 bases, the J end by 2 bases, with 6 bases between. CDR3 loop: CSVGGAYEQYF. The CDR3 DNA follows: TGCAGCGTTGGAGGGGCCTACGAGCAGTACTTC.

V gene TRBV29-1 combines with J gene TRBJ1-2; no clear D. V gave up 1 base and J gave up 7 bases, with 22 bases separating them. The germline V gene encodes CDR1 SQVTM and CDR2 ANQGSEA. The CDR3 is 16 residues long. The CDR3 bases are TGCAGCGTTGAAGGAAGCTTAGGAAGAGGGCTGGCTGGCTACACCTTC. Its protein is CSVEGSLGRGLAGYTF.

CDR3 nucleotides: TGTGCCAGTAAGGCGGCTGAAGCTTTCTTT. It yields the protein CASKAAEAFF. The chain employs TRBV19 and TRBJ1-1, with D unclear. Germline V CDR1 and CDR2: LNHDA, SQIVND (reference sequence). The CDR3 contains 10 residues. The V and J ends lost 7 bases and 6 bases respectively, with 6 bases between them.

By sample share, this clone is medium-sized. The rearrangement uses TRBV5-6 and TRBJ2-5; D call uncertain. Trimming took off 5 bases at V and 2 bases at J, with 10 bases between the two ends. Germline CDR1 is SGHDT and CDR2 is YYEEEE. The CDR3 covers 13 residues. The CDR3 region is CASSYTPQETQYF. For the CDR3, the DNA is TGTGCCAGCAGTTACACTCCTCAAGAGACCCAGTACTTC.

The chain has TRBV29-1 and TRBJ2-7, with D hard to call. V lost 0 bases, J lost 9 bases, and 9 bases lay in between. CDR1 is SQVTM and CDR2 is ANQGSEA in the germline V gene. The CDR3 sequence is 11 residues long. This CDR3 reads CSVEDNSGQYF. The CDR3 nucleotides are TGCAGCGTTGAAGATAACTCGGGGCAGTACTTC.

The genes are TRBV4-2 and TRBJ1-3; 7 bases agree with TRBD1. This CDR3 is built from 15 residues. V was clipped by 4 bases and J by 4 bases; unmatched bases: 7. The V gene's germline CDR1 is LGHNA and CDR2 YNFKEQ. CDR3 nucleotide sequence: TGTGCCAGCAGCCTTGGGACAGTGTCGGGAAACACCATATATTTT. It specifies CASSLGTVSGNTIYF.

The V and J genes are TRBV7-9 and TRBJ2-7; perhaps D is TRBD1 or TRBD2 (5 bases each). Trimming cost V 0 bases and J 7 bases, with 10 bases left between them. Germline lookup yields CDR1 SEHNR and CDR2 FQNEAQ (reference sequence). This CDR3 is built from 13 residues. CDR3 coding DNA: TGTGCCAGCAGCTTAGCGGGACCTGGGGAGCAGTACTTC. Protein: CASSLAGPGEQYF.

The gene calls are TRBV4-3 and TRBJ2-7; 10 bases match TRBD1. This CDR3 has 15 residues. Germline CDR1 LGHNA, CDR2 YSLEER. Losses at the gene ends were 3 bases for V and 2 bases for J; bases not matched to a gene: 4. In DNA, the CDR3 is TGCGCCAGCAGCCACTCCGGGACAGGGGCCTACGAGCAGTACTTC. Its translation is CASSHSGTGAYEQYF.

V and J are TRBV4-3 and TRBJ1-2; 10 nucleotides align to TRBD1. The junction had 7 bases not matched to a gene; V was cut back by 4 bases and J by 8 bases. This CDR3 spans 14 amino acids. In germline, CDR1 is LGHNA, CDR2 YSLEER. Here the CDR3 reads CASSLSGTGDGYTF. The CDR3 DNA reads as TGCGCCAGCAGCCTGTCTGGGACAGGGGACGGCTACACCTTC.

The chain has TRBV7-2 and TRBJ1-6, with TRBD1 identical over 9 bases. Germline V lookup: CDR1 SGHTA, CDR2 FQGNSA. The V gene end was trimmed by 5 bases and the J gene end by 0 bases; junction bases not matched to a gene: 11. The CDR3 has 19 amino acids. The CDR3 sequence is CASSGRNRGPSSYNSPLHF. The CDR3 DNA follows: TGTGCCAGCAGCGGGAGGAACAGGGGGCCGAGCTCCTATAATTCACCCCTCCACTTT.

This chain's CDR3 is CASSLEGINRGREEEKLFF. The CDR3 nucleotides read TGCGCCAGCAGCTTGGAGGGTATAAACAGGGGGCGCGAAGAGGAAAAACTGTTTTTT. The rearrangement joins TRBV5-1 to TRBJ1-4, with TRBD1 matching 9 bases. This CDR3 is built from 19 residues. Germline V lookup: CDR1 SGHRS, CDR2 YFSETQ. V lost 0 bases to trimming and J lost 8 bases; unmatched junction nucleotides: 17. Complete variable domain (other parts from reference TRBV5-1 and TRBJ1-4): KAGVTQTPRYLIKTRGQQVTLSCSPISGHRSVSWYQQTPGQGLQFLFEYFSETQRNKGNFPGRFSGRQFSNSRSEMNVSTLELGDSALYLCASSLEGINRGREEEKLFFGSGTQLSVL.

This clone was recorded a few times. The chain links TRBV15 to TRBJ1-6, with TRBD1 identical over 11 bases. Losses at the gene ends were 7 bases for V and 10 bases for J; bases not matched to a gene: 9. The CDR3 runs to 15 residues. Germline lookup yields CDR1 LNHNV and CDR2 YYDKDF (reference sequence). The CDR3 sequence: CATTSRTGGESPLHF. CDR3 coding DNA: TGTGCCACCACCAGCCGGACAGGGGGCGAATCACCCCTCCACTTT.

CDR3 sequence reads: CASEDSGTGPGEKLFF. CDR3 coding DNA: TGTGCCAGCGAAGATTCCGGGACAGGGCCCGGAGAAAAACTGTTTTTT. The gene calls are TRBV11-1 and TRBJ1-4; 9 nucleotides line up with TRBD1. Germline V gene sequence: CDR1 SGHAT, CDR2 FQDESV (reference sequence). The trim removed 8 bases at V and 8 bases at J, leaving 15 bases unmatched. The CDR3 sequence is 16 residues long.

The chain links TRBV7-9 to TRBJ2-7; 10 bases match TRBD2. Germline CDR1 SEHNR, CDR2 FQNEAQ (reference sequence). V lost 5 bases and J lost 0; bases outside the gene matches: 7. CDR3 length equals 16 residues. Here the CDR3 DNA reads TGTGCCAGCAGCCACACTAGCGGGAAGAGCTCCTACGAGCAGTACTTC. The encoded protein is CASSHTSGKSSYEQYF.

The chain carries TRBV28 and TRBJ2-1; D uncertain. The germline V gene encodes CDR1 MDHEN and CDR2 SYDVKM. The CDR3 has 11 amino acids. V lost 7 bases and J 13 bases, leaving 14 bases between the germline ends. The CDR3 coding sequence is TGTGCCAGCACCCCGGGTACTACTCAGTTCTTC. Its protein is CASTPGTTQFF.

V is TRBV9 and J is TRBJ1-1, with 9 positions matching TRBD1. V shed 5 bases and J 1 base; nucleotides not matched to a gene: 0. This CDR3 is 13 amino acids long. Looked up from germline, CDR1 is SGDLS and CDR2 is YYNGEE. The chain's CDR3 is CASRGQGNTEAFF. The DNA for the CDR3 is TGTGCCAGCAGGGGACAGGGGAACACTGAAGCTTTCTTT.

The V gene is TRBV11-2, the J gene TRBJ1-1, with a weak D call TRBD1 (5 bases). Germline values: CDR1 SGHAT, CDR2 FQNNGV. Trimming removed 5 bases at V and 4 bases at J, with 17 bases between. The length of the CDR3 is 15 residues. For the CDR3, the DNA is TGTGCCAGCAGCCCAAGCACCCAGGGAGCCACTGAAGCTTTCTTT. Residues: CASSPSTQGATEAFF.

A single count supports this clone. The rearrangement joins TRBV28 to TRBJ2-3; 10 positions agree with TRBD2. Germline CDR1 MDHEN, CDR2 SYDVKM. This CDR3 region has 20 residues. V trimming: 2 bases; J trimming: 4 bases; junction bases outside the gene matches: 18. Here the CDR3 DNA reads TGTGCCAGCAGTTTACCCCCCAGGGCCCGGGAGGGACTAGCGCCAGATACGCAGTATTTT. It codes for CASSLPPRAREGLAPDTQYF.

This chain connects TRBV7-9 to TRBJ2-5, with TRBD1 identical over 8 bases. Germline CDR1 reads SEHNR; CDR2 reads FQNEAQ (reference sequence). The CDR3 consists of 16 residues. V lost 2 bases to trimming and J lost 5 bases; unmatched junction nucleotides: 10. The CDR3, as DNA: TGTGCCAGCAGCTTACTCGGACAGGGAATTCGGGAGACCCAGTACTTC. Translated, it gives CASSLLGQGIRETQYF. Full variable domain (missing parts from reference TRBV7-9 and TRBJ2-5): DTGVSQNPRHKITKRGQNVTFRCDPISEHNRLYWYRQTLGQGPEFLTYFQNEAQLEKSRLLSDRFSAERPKGSFSTLEIQRTEQGDSAMYLCASSLLGQGIRETQYFGPGTRLLVL.

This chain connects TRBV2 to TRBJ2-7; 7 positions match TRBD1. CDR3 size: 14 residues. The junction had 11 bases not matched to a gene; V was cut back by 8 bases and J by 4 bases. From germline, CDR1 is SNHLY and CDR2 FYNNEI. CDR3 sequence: CASLSLGQKYEQYF. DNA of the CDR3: TGTGCCAGCCTATCTCTGGGACAGAAATACGAGCAGTACTTC.